The 2 T cell receptor beta chains below were found in one sample sequenced in a study of blood T cell repertoires in COVID-19. Repertoires were generated with immunoSEQ multiplex PCR, while TCRdb's copy carries only in-frame clones and drops some. This repertoire shows tens of thousands of clones, about four fifths found once; its top ten account for 4.5% to 5.5%. Sequencing used peripheral blood. Receptors were obtained from a man of 80 years or more with COVID-19, enrolled during active disease.

The CDR3 DNA sequence: TGTGCCAGCAGTGACAGGGGCCCCCAGAATGAGCAGTTCTTC. Its protein product is CASSDRGPQNEQFF. This sequence joins TRBV6-6 and TRBJ2-1; 8 bases align to TRBD1. The V gene end was trimmed by 5 bases and the J gene end by 7 bases; junction bases not matched to a gene: 7. Germline assignment: CDR1 MNHNY and CDR2 SVGAGI (reference sequence). The CDR3 sequence is 14 residues long.

This chain uses TRBV7-8 with TRBJ2-7; a possible D gene is TRBD1 (6 bases). This CDR3 region has 15 residues. From germline, CDR1 is SGHVS and CDR2 FQNEAQ. The V and J ends lost 5 bases and 3 bases respectively, with 17 bases between them. The chain's CDR3 is CASSPLGGFNYEQYF. The CDR3 DNA follows: TGTGCCAGCAGCCCCCTAGGGGGATTTAACTACGAGCAGTACTTC.